The clone carrying this TCR beta chain has more than one count but fewer than ten. Its antigen is unknown. The sample comes from a study of T cell repertoires in cytomegalovirus infection. Study as a whole: Shared public TCR beta signatures pointed to both CMV infection and a matching HLA type.

Each CDR3 protein is one row after TCRdb ran MiXCR on the reads. The sample lists roughly 990,000 distinct CDR3 sequences; less than 35% were seen once. Study-wide points: Carriers of CMV plus the relevant HLA were identified by cumulative public TCR beta family frequency. CMV-specific TCR beta clonotypes restricted by HLA-C dominated the ex vivo response.

This CDR3 region has 15 residues. Germline CDR1 SGHDN, CDR2 FVKESK. Trimming removed 0 bases at V and 3 bases at J, with 12 bases between. The chain recombines TRBV14 with TRBJ2-7; a possible D gene is TRBD2 (6 bases). Material: cultured CD8+ T cells from PBMCs, obtained from culture after CMV antigen stimulation. This TCR was sampled from a human donor in good health (CMV status not recorded). Some clones in this sample may be carry-over from other donors' samples. CDR3 DNA: TGTGCCAGCAGCCAAGATGAGCGGGCCCTCTACGAGCAGTACGTC. Its translation: CASSQDERALYEQYV.